This T cell receptor (beta chain) was sequenced in a study of control samples from healthy donors and cancer patients. The length of the CDR3 is 13 residues. Looked up from germline, CDR1 is GTSNPN and CDR2 is SVGIG (reference sequence). The germline V and J ends were trimmed by 3 bases and 0 bases, with 6 bases remaining between them. A few counts support this clone. Libraries were prepared by immunoSEQ multiplex PCR; TCRdb keeps only in-frame clonotypes and omits some of them. The sample comprises fewer than 200,000 clones, roughly 88% of which are singletons, and approximately 4.9% rests with the top ten.

Sequenced material: blood. The origin of this receptor is a woman aged 25 to 45 in good health. The V gene is TRBV30, the J gene TRBJ1-5; no firm D call. CDR3 DNA: TGTGCCTGGAGCCACGGTAGCAATCAGCCCCAGCATTTT. Encoded protein: CAWSHGSNQPQHF.